The rows below give T cell receptor beta chains drawn from one sample of a study of T-cell reconstitution after alpha-beta-depleted transplantation in children. Using its own MiXCR run on the PCR reads, TCRdb lists one record per CDR3 protein. Of 250,000 or so distinct CDR3 sequences in the sample, 24% were seen once. The source material was PBMCs, mostly from graft donor cells, sampled 360 days after TCRalphabeta/CD19-depleted stem cell transplant. The receptors stem from a female patient aged 2-15 years who had a stem cell transplant for congenital amegakaryocytic thrombocytopenia, so the T cells may come from the graft donor. Each CDR3 is given with its conserved first and last residue. The D gene is left open where the match is weak. The size entry is marked missing in some rows and otherwise reads once, few, many or a size class.

TRBJ1-2,NA,15,TRBD1,TRBV6-1,TGTGCCAGCAGACCAGGACAGGGTGGATATTCTGGCTACACCTTC,CASRPGQGGYSGYTF
TRBJ1-1,few,14,NA,TRBV5-1,TGCGCCAGCAGGATAACTACCTCCTCGACTGAAGCTTTCTTT,CASRITTSSTEAFF
TRBJ2-7,few,14,NA,TRBV20-1,TGCAGTGCTGAGAGGAGGCTCAGCTCCTACGAGCAGTACTTC,CSAERRLSSYEQYF
TRBJ1-1,NA,13,NA,TRBV29-1,TGCAGCGTCGGGGGGCCGTCGGAAACTGAAGCTTTCTTT,CSVGGPSETEAFF
TRBJ2-1,few,14,TRBD1,TRBV6-5,TGTGCCAGCAGTTACCGTGACAGGGATGGTGAGCAGTTCTTC,CASSYRDRDGEQFF
TRBJ2-7,few,16,NA,TRBV7-2,TGTGCCAGCAGCTTACTCTCTGACAGAGGCTCCTACGAGCAGTACTTC,CASSLLSDRGSYEQYF
TRBJ2-2,many,15,TRBD1,TRBV5-1,TGCGCCAGCAGCTTGGCTACAGGGGTCACCGGGGAGCTGTTTTTT,CASSLATGVTGELFF
TRBJ1-1,NA,10,NA,TRBV7-9,TGTGCCAGCAGCTCCCTCTCAGCTTTCTTT,CASSSLSAFF
TRBJ2-1,NA,15,NA,TRBV12-3/TRBV12-4,TGTGCCAGCAGCCGACGGACTACCGGAGGGAATGAGCAGTTCTTC,CASSRRTTGGNEQFF
TRBJ2-5,few,13,NA,TRBV5-1,TGCGCCAGCCGGGTGAATGGCCAAGAGACCCAGTACTTC,CASRVNGQETQYF
TRBJ2-1,NA,13,NA,TRBV14,TGTGCCAGCAGCCAAGAATCCATTAATGAGCAGTTCTTC,CASSQESINEQFF
TRBJ2-5,NA,15,TRBD1,TRBV18,TGTGCCAGCTCACAAGGGACAGGCTTACTGAAGACCCAGTACTTC,CASSQGTGLLKTQYF
TRBJ1-3,NA,16,TRBD1,TRBV6-5,TGTGCCAGCAGCCCATGGACAGGGAGTAATGGAAACACCATATATTTT,CASSPWTGSNGNTIYF